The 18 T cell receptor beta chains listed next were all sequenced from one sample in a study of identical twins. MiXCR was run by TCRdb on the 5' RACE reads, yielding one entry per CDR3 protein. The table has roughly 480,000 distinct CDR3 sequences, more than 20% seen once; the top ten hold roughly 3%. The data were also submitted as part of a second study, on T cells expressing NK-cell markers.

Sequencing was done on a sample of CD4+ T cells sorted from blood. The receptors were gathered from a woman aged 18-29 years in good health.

The CDR3 sequence: CASSLGARPYEQYF. CDR3 DNA sequence: TGTGCCAGCAGCTTAGGCGCCAGGCCCTACGAGCAGTACTTC. The gene calls are TRBV7-2 and TRBJ2-7, with D unresolved. V was cut by 1 base and J by 2 bases, with 9 bases left in between. Per germline, CDR1 SGHTA and CDR2 FQGNSA. This CDR3 has 14 amino acids.

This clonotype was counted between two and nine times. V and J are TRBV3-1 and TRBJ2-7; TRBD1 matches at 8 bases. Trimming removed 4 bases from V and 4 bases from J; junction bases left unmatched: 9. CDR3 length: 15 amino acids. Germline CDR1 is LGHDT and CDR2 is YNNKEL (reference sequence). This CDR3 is CASSRSLQGVYEQYF. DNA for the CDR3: TGTGCCAGCAGCCGTTCGTTACAGGGGGTGTACGAGCAGTACTTC.

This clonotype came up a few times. CDR3 nucleotides: TGTGCCAGCTTTTCGAAAAGGGAGAGCTCCTACGAGCAGTACTTC. As protein: CASFSKRESSYEQYF. J is TRBJ2-7 and V is TRBV5-5; maybe TRBD2 (5 bases). V lost 7 bases, J lost 0 bases, and 17 bases lay in between. The germline V gene has CDR1 SGHKS and CDR2 YYEKEE (reference sequence). This CDR3 comprises 15 residues.

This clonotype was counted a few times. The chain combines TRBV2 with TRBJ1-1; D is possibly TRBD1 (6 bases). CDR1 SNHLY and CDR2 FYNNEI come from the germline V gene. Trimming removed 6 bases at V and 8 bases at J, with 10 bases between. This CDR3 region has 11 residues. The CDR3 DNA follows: TGTGCCAGCAGGTACGGGACAGAAGCTTTCTTT. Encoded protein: CASRYGTEAFF.

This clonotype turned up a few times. CDR3 protein: CASSFSIAKGYTF. For the CDR3, the DNA is TGTGCCAGCAGCTTCAGCATAGCGAAGGGCTACACCTTC. The gene calls are TRBV5-4 and TRBJ1-2; D is unresolved. This CDR3 comprises 13 residues. The ends were cut back, 2 bases at V and 8 bases at J, with 13 bases in the middle. Germline CDR1 reads SGHNT; CDR2 reads YYREEE (reference sequence). Looking up the rest from reference TRBV5-4 and TRBJ1-2 gives the full variable domain: ETGVTQSPTHLIKTRGQQVTLRCSSQSGHNTVSWYQQALGQGPQFIFQYYREEENGRGNFPPRFSGLQFPNYSSELNVNALELDDSALYLCASSFSIAKGYTFGSGTRLTVV.

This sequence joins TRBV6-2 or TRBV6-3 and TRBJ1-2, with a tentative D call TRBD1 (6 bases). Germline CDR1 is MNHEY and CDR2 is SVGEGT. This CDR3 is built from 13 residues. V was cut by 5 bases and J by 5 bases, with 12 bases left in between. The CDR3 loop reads CASSTGGGYGYTF. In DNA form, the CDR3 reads TGTGCCAGCAGTACCGGAGGGGGGTATGGCTACACCTTC.

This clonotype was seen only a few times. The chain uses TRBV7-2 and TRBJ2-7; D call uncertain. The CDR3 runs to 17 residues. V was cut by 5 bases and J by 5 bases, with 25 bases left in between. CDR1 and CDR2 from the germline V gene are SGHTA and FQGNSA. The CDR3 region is CASSPTTIELVTDEQYF. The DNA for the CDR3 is TGTGCCAGCAGCCCCACAACAATAGAGCTGGTCACGGACGAGCAGTACTTC.

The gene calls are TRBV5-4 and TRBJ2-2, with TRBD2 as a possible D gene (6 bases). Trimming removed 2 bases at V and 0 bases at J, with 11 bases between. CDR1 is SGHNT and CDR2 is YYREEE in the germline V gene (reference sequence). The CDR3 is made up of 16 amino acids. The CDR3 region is CASSLPGLSNTGELFF. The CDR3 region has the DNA TGTGCCAGCAGCTTACCGGGACTCTCGAACACCGGGGAGCTGTTTTTT. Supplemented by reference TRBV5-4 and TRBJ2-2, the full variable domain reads ETGVTQSPTHLIKTRGQQVTLRCSSQSGHNTVSWYQQALGQGPQFIFQYYREEENGRGNFPPRFSGLQFPNYSSELNVNALELDDSALYLCASSLPGLSNTGELFFGEGSRLTVL.

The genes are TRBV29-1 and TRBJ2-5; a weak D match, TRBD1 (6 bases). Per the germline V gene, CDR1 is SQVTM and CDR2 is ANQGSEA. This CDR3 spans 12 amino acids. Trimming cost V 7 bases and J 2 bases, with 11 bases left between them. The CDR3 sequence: CSATTGQETQYF. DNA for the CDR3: TGCAGCGCTACGACAGGACAAGAGACCCAGTACTTC.

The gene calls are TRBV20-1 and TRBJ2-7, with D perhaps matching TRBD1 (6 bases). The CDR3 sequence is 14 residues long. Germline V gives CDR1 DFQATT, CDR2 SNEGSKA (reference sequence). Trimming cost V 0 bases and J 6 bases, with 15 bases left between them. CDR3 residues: CSARDWAGVVEQYF. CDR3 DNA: TGCAGTGCTAGAGATTGGGCAGGGGTCGTCGAGCAGTACTTC.

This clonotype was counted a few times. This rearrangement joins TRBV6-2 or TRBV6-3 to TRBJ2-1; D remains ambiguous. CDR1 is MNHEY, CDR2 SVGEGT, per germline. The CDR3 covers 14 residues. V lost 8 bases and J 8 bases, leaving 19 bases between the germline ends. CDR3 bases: TGTGCCAGCGCGAGAGCTCCCCTCTGGGATGAGCAGTTCTTC. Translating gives CASARAPLWDEQFF.

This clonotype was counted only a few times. The CDR3 DNA follows: TGCGCCAGCAGCTTGGATAGGACCCAGTACTTC. Translated: CASSLDRTQYF. This chain connects TRBV5-1 to TRBJ2-5; D not resolved. CDR3 size: 11 residues. Germline CDR1 reads SGHRS; CDR2 reads YFSETQ. Trimming removed 0 bases from V and 7 bases from J, with 4 bases in between.

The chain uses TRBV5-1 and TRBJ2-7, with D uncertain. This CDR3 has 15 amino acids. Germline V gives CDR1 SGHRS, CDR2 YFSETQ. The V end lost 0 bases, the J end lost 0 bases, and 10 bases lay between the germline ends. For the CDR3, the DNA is TGCGCCAGCAGCTTGGGACGCCAGAGCTCCTACGAGCAGTACTTC. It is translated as CASSLGRQSSYEQYF. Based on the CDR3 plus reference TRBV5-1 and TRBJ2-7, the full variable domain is KAGVTQTPRYLIKTRGQQVTLSCSPISGHRSVSWYQQTPGQGLQFLFEYFSETQRNKGNFPGRFSGRQFSNSRSEMNVSTLELGDSALYLCASSLGRQSSYEQYFGPGTRLTVT.

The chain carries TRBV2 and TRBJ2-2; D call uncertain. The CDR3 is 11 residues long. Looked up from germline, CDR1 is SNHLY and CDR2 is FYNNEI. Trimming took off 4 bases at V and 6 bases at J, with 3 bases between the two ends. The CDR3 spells CASSVSGELFF. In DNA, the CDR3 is TGTGCCAGCAGTGTATCCGGGGAGCTGTTTTTT.

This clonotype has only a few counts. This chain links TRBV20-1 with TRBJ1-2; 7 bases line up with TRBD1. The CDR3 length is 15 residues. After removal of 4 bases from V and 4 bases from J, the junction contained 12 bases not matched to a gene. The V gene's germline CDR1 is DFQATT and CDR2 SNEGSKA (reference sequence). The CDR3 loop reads CSAKPGQALVYGYTF. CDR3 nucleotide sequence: TGCAGTGCTAAACCTGGACAGGCGCTTGTCTATGGCTACACCTTC.

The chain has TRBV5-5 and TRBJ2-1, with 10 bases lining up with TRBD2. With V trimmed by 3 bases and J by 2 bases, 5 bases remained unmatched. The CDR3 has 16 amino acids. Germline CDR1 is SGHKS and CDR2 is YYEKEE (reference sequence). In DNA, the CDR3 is TGTGCCAGCAGCTATAATCTAGCGGGGGCCTACAATGAGCAGTTCTTC. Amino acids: CASSYNLAGAYNEQFF.

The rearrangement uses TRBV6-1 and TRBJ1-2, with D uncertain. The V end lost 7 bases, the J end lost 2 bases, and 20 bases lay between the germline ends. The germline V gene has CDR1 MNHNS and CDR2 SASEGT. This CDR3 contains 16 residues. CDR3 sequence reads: CASNPRGQESNYGYTF. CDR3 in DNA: TGTGCCAGCAACCCCAGAGGGCAGGAGTCAAACTATGGCTACACCTTC.

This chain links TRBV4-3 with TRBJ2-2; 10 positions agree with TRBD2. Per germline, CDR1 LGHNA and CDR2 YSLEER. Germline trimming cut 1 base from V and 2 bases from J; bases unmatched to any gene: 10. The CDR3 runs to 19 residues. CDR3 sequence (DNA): TGCGCCAGCAGCCAAGTTAAGATTAGCGGGAGGCCCAACACCGGGGAGCTGTTTTTT. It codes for CASSQVKISGRPNTGELFF.